The next 26 T cell receptor beta chains were all read from a single sample in a study of post-analysis software for immune sequencing data. The TCR beta cDNA libraries carried unique molecular identifiers. TCRdb re-called the PCR reads through MiXCR, storing one row per CDR3 protein. The table has fewer than 850,000 distinct CDR3 sequences, around 45% seen once; the top ten hold 4.9%. Study-wide results and limits: Included in a set of about five TRBV segments more frequent in patients than controls were TRBV5-6, TRBV5-1 and TRBV20-1.

These receptors have no identified antigens. Sequences were obtained from blood. The receptors come from a girl under 18 with multiple sclerosis.

This rearrangement joins TRBV7-2 to TRBJ2-5, with 9 bases matching TRBD1. From germline, CDR1 is SGHTA and CDR2 FQGNSA. CDR3 length: 16 residues. J gave up 2 bases and V 4 bases, and 8 bases lay outside the gene matches. The CDR3 DNA reads as TGTGCCAGCAGCTACCGGGACAGGGATTTTCAAGAGACCCAGTACTTC. Amino acid sequence: CASSYRDRDFQETQYF. The whole variable domain, filled in from reference TRBV7-2 and TRBJ2-5, reads GAGVSQSPSNKVTEKGKDVELRCDPISGHTALYWYRQSLGQGLEFLIYFQGNSAPDKSGLPSDRFSAERTGGSVSTLTIQRTQQEDSAVYLCASSYRDRDFQETQYFGPGTRLLVL.

The chain recombines TRBV12-3 or TRBV12-4 with TRBJ2-7; 9 nucleotides line up with TRBD1. Trimming took 6 bases from V and 3 from J; bases not matched to a gene: 6. The CDR3 is 14 amino acids. In DNA form, the CDR3 reads TGTGCCAGCAGACCCTCGGGACAGGGCTACGAGCAGTACTTC. Translation: CASRPSGQGYEQYF.

CDR3 region: CASSQDWGEETQYF. The CDR3 DNA follows: TGCGCCAGCAGCCAAGATTGGGGAGAAGAGACCCAGTACTTC. V and J are TRBV4-3 and TRBJ2-5; D perhaps matches TRBD2 (5 bases). Between the trimmed V and J ends, which lost 0 bases and 3 bases, there was a span of 8 bases. The CDR3 covers 14 residues. Per the germline V gene, CDR1 is LGHNA and CDR2 is YSLEER.

The rearrangement uses TRBV7-8 and TRBJ2-7, with no clear D. The CDR3 extends over 12 amino acids. CDR1 is SGHVS and CDR2 is FQNEAQ in the germline V gene. Between the trimmed V and J ends, which lost 2 bases and 7 bases, there was a span of 9 bases. The CDR3 DNA sequence: TGTGCCAGCAGCTTAAAGGGATGGGAGCAGTACTTC. Its translation is CASSLKGWEQYF.

This clonotype was picked up a small number of times. The genes are TRBV6-5 and TRBJ2-3; 10 bases map to TRBD2. J lost 0 bases, V lost 6 bases, and 9 bases had no gene match. The germline V gene encodes CDR1 MNHEY and CDR2 SVGAGI. The CDR3 runs 17 residues. In DNA form, the CDR3 reads TGTGCCAGCAGCGCCCGGACTAGCGGACCGAGCACAGATACGCAGTATTTT. Translation: CASSARTSGPSTDTQYF.

This chain connects TRBV4-1 to TRBJ2-5, with no clear D. V gave up 0 bases and J gave up 5 bases, with 10 bases separating them. The CDR3 contains 14 residues. Germline V gene data show CDR1 as MGHRA and CDR2 as YSYEKL. The CDR3 DNA sequence: TGCGCCAGCAGCCAAGATCCAGGAAGGGAGACCCAGTACTTC. Its protein is CASSQDPGRETQYF.

This clonotype was counted only a few times. One end of the junction fails to match germline, which may point to a read error. The chain is built from TRBV4-2 and TRBJ2-3; D not resolved. Germline-derived CDR1 and CDR2 are LGHNA and YNFKEQ. This CDR3 contains 14 residues. CDR3 residues: CASNQDTSADTQYF. DNA of the CDR3: TGTGCCAGCAACCAAGACACAAGCGCAGATACGCAGTATTTT.

Regarding this clonotype: This may stem from a read error, because a much larger clone lies one nucleotide away. This chain uses TRBV15 with TRBJ2-5; D may be TRBD2 (6 bases). There are 15 residues in the CDR3. The germline V and J ends were trimmed by 8 bases and 2 bases, with 18 bases remaining between them. Germline CDR1 reads LNHNV; CDR2 reads YYDKDF (reference sequence). The CDR3 spells CATSRTGGKQETQYF. DNA for the CDR3: TGTGCCACCTCTCGGACTGGCGGGAAACAAGAGACCCAGTACTTC.

The sample holds a few counts of this clonotype. The chain is built from TRBV6-1 and TRBJ2-4; D gene unclear. The germline V and J ends were trimmed by 1 base and 0 bases, with 7 bases remaining between them. There are 15 residues in the CDR3. In germline, CDR1 is MNHNS, CDR2 SASEGT. The CDR3 reads CASSEGDLAKNIQYF. In DNA form, the CDR3 reads TGTGCCAGCAGTGAAGGGGATCTAGCCAAAAACATTCAGTACTTC.

The table lists this clonotype with a few counts. The chain has TRBV29-1 and TRBJ2-5; a possible D gene is TRBD2 (6 bases). CDR1 and CDR2 (germline): SQVTM, ANQGSEA. The V and J ends lost 7 bases and 3 bases respectively, with 12 bases between them. This CDR3 is 12 amino acids long. CDR3 amino acids: CSARAGKETQYF. CDR3 coding DNA: TGCAGCGCCCGGGCGGGAAAAGAGACCCAGTACTTC.

This clonotype was counted a few times. V usage is TRBV28 and J usage is TRBJ2-3, with D unresolved. The CDR3 has 11 amino acids. Germline loops: CDR1 MDHEN, CDR2 SYDVKM. V lost 2 bases, J lost 9 bases, and 6 bases lay in between. The CDR3 loop is CASSLGKTQYF. DNA for the CDR3: TGTGCCAGCAGTTTAGGAAAGACGCAGTATTTT. Complete variable domain (other parts from reference TRBV28 and TRBJ2-3): DVKVTQSSRYLVKRTGEKVFLECVQDMDHENMFWYRQDPGLGLRLIYFSYDVKMKEKGDIPEGYSVSREKKERFSLILESASTNQTSMYLCASSLGKTQYFGPGTRLTVL.

The chain employs TRBV4-3 and TRBJ2-4; a possible D gene is TRBD2 (5 bases). The CDR3 has 12 amino acids. V was shortened by 1 base and J by 15 bases, with 13 bases between the two germline ends. The germline V gene has CDR1 LGHNA and CDR2 YSLEER. The CDR3 loop reads CASSQGSRTRYF. In nucleotides, the CDR3 is TGCGCCAGCAGCCAAGGAAGTCGGACTCGGTACTTC.

This clonotype was picked up a small number of times. The genes are TRBV6-5 and TRBJ1-1, with 9 bases aligning to TRBD1. The CDR3 spans 14 residues. Losses at the gene ends were 6 bases for V and 4 bases for J; bases not matched to a gene: 6. Germline V gives CDR1 MNHEY, CDR2 SVGAGI. CDR3 in amino acids: CASSRTGVGTEAFF. The CDR3 DNA sequence: TGTGCCAGCAGCCGGACAGGGGTGGGCACTGAAGCTTTCTTT.

This clonotype showed up just a few times. This sequence joins TRBV12-3 or TRBV12-4 and TRBJ1-1; D not resolved. V was cut by 5 bases and J by 6 bases, with 13 bases left in between. The CDR3 consists of 13 residues. The CDR3 sequence is CASSVRATAEAFF. The CDR3 bases are TGTGCCAGCAGTGTCCGAGCAACGGCTGAAGCTTTCTTT.

With respect to this clonotype: The junction departs from germline at one end; a sequencing error may be responsible. J is TRBJ2-5 and V is TRBV6-5; TRBD2 aligns across 12 bases. The germline V gene encodes CDR1 MNHEY and CDR2 SVGAGI. The CDR3 contains 18 residues. Here the CDR3 DNA reads TGTGTCAGCAGTTCCGGACTAGCGGGAAGAACGGTCCAAGAGACCCAGTACTTC. It is translated as CVSSSGLAGRTVQETQYF.

The chain has TRBV12-3 or TRBV12-4 and TRBJ2-1; 9 bases align to TRBD2. Losses at the gene ends were 1 base for V and 5 bases for J; bases not matched to a gene: 3. This CDR3 spans 15 amino acids. The CDR3 DNA follows: TGTGCCAGCAGTTTAGACGGGACTAGCCACAATGAGCAGTTCTTC. The encoded protein is CASSLDGTSHNEQFF.

The chain carries TRBV6-5 and TRBJ2-7; D may correspond to TRBD1 or TRBD2 (5 bases each). The germline V gene has CDR1 MNHEY and CDR2 SVGAGI. V dropped 2 bases and J dropped 3 bases, with 11 bases sitting between them. CDR3 length: 14 amino acids. CDR3: CASSYAGTFYEQYF. The CDR3 bases are TGTGCCAGCAGTTACGCCGGGACCTTCTACGAGCAGTACTTC.

This chain joins TRBV15 and TRBJ2-5; tentatively, D is TRBD2 (6 bases). The germline V gene has CDR1 LNHNV and CDR2 YYDKDF (reference sequence). The CDR3 is 15 amino acids. V lost 1 base, J lost 0 bases, and 9 bases lay in between. Written as DNA, the CDR3 is TGTGCCACCAGCAGAGTGGCTAGCGACCAAGAGACCCAGTACTTC. Protein sequence: CATSRVASDQETQYF.

The chain combines TRBV11-2 with TRBJ2-1; 15 nucleotides agree with TRBD2. Trimming took 5 bases from V and 4 from J; bases not matched to a gene: 3. CDR1 and CDR2 (germline): SGHAT, FQNNGV. This CDR3 spans 16 amino acids. The CDR3 region has the DNA TGTGCCAGCAGCACGGGACTAGCGGGAGGTTACAATGAGCAGTTCTTC. Its protein product is CASSTGLAGGYNEQFF.

The chain employs TRBV6-5 and TRBJ1-5, with TRBD1 as a possible D gene (5 bases). CDR3 size: 14 residues. Germline loops: CDR1 MNHEY, CDR2 SVGAGI. V gave up 6 bases and J gave up 9 bases, with 18 bases separating them. The CDR3 DNA reads TGTGCCAGCAGAAGGGCGGGGGTAAGTGGGCCCCAGCATTTT. Translation: CASRRAGVSGPQHF.

A few counts support this clonotype. The chain is built from TRBV25-1 and TRBJ2-4, with D possibly TRBD1 on 7 matching bases. The CDR3 is 14 amino acids. CDR1 and CDR2 (germline): MGHDK, SYGVNS. Trimming pared 4 bases from V and 3 bases from J, leaving 10 bases between. CDR3 DNA: TGTGCCAGCAGTGCAGGGGGAGGCAAAAACATTCAGTACTTC. Translation gives CASSAGGGKNIQYF.

This clonotype turned up a few times. This chain uses TRBV20-1 with TRBJ2-1; TRBD2 agrees at 11 bases. Germline CDR1 is DFQATT and CDR2 is SNEGSKA (reference sequence). The length of the CDR3 is 15 residues. V lost 0 bases and J lost 4; bases outside the gene matches: 2. The CDR3 is CSARDRTSGYNEQFF. CDR3 nucleotides: TGCAGTGCTAGAGATAGGACTAGCGGGTACAATGAGCAGTTCTTC.

This chain joins TRBV29-1 and TRBJ2-1; 11 bases fit TRBD1. Per germline, CDR1 SQVTM and CDR2 ANQGSEA. After removal of 8 bases from V and 16 bases from J, the junction contained 19 bases not matched to a gene. There are 14 residues in the CDR3. The CDR3, as DNA: TGCAGCTCCCGGACAGGGGGCTTAAACACTGAAGCTTTCTTC. Translation gives CSSRTGGLNTEAFF.

V is TRBV7-3 and J is TRBJ2-1, with 11 nucleotides matching TRBD2. The CDR3 sequence is 16 residues long. The V gene's germline CDR1 is SGHTA and CDR2 FQGTGA. V shed 6 bases and J 5 bases; nucleotides not matched to a gene: 9. CDR3 DNA: TGTGCCAGCAGTGTGGGGGGGGGACTAGCGGACAATGAGCAGTTCTTC. This translates into CASSVGGGLADNEQFF.

The V and J genes are TRBV3-1 and TRBJ1-1; 10 bases are shared with TRBD1. This CDR3 is 14 amino acids long. The germline V gene has CDR1 LGHDT and CDR2 YNNKEL (reference sequence). Trimming removed 1 base from V and 8 bases from J; junction bases left unmatched: 4. CDR3 amino acids: CASSQGDRGFEAFF. The CDR3, as DNA: TGTGCCAGCAGCCAAGGGGACAGGGGATTCGAAGCTTTCTTT.

For the CDR3, the DNA is TGCAGCGTTCCCCCTCGGGAGGGCGATGAGCAGTTCTTC. As protein: CSVPPREGDEQFF. The chain joins TRBV29-1 to TRBJ2-7; 8 nucleotides align to TRBD2. The J call may be mistaken, given a closer DNA end match to TRBJ2-1. CDR1 is SQVTM and CDR2 is ANQGSEA in the germline V gene. The CDR3 extends over 13 amino acids.